This T cell receptor (beta chain) was identified during a study of OX40 agonist ivuxolimab in advanced cancers. Study background: Aged roughly 23 to 79 with a mean of 60 years, they were under 85% male. One patient with hepatocellular carcinoma and two with cutaneous melanoma, three in all, had partial responses.

Profiled with immunoSEQ multiplex PCR; TCRdb holds only in-frame clones, not every one. The table has roughly 38,000 clones, around nine tenths seen once. Broader study findings: Antigen specificity remained undetermined for the expanded peripheral T cells.

The investigators sampled blood at baseline, at cycle 4 day 1, and at cycle 7 day 1. Germline V gene lookup returns CDR1 SGHRS and CDR2 YFSETQ. The CDR3 runs to 13 residues. V lost 0 bases, J lost 3 bases, and 6 bases lay in between. Comment on this clone: Its target is not known.

The V and J genes are TRBV5-1 and TRBJ2-5, with unresolved D. The sequenced sample was CD4+ or CD8+ T cells sorted from blood, obtained in a trial of the OX40 agonist ivuxolimab. This sequence was found in an adult with an advanced solid tumor such as melanoma, head and neck, liver or kidney cancer. CDR3 in amino acids: CASSLVGEETQYF. The DNA of the CDR3 is TGCGCCAGCAGCTTGGTAGGTGAAGAGACCCAGTACTTC. Complete variable domain (other parts from reference TRBV5-1 and TRBJ2-5): KAGVTQTPRYLIKTRGQQVTLSCSPISGHRSVSWYQQTPGQGLQFLFEYFSETQRNKGNFPGRFSGRQFSNSRSEMNVSTLELGDSALYLCASSLVGEETQYFGPGTRLLVL.